This T cell receptor beta chain appears in the sequencing data of a study of T cells in localized non-small cell lung cancer. Study-wide results and caveats: Exceeding tumor, uninvolved adjacent lung had the highest T cell clonality. Because only a single region of the tumor was sequenced, heterogeneity remains possible.

Trimming shortened V by 2 bases and J by 4 bases, and 17 bases separated the two germline ends. CDR3 length: 16 residues. CDR1 and CDR2 (germline): MNHEY, SVGAGI. Data came from immunoSEQ multiplex PCR; TCRdb stores just in-frame clones and leaves some out. The sample has around 24,000 clones; 89% are singletons. Turning to this clone: What it binds is unknown.

This receptor was obtained from a man between 35 and 75 years old with stage I squamous cell lung carcinoma. The starting material was peripheral blood, obtained before any cancer treatment. V is TRBV6-5 and J is TRBJ1-2, with a weak D call TRBD1 (5 bases). The CDR3 DNA reads TGTGCCAGCAGTTACAGCCACCTCATGGGGGGCTATGGCTACACCTTC. It specifies CASSYSHLMGGYGYTF.